This T cell receptor beta chain was retrieved from a study of T cells after yellow fever vaccination. Findings and limits, study-wide: The appearance of a small share of clonotypes in both CD4 and CD8 compartments was observed. Abundant bulk-derived clonotypes could contaminate FACS-sorted repertoires.

Only a few counts were recorded for this clonotype. Its antigen remains unknown. Germline CDR1 LGHNA, CDR2 YNFKEQ. The V and J ends lost 1 base and 7 bases respectively, with 16 bases between them. This CDR3 contains 16 residues. Template switching by 5'RACE produced TCR cDNA, adding a universal primer site and UMIs. TCRdb re-called the 5' RACE reads through MiXCR, storing one row per CDR3 protein. The sample lists approximately 250,000 distinct CDR3 sequences, about 5.2% occurring once. This receptor was taken from a man between 18 and 35 years old who received the YFV17D yellow fever vaccine. Source: CD4+ T cells sorted from PBMCs, taken on the day of the yellow fever booster vaccination. The V gene is TRBV4-2, the J gene TRBJ1-4; D not certain. CDR3 amino acids: CASSQGGNWEGEKLFF. CDR3 nucleotides: TGTGCCAGCAGCCAAGGTGGGAACTGGGAGGGTGAAAAACTGTTTTTT.